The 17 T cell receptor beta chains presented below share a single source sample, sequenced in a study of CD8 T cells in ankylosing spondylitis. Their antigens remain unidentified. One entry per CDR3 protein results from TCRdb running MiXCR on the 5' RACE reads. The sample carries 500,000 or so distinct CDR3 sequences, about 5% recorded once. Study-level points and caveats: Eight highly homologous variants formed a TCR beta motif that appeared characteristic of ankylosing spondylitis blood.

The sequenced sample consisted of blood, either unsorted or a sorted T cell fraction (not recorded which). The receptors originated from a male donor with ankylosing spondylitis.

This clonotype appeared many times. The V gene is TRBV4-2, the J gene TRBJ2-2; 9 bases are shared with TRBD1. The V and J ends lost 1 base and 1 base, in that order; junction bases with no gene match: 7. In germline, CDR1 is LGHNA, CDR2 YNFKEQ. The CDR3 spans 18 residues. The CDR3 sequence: CASSQVPGTGRNTGELFF. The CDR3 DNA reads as TGTGCCAGCAGCCAAGTGCCCGGGACAGGGCGGAACACCGGGGAGCTGTTTTTT.

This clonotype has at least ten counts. Here the CDR3 reads CASSFQGPLREQFF. The CDR3 region has the DNA TGTGCCAGCAGTTTCCAGGGCCCTCTTCGGGAGCAGTTCTTC. The genes are TRBV27 and TRBJ2-1; a weak D match, TRBD1 (5 bases). Germline V gene data show CDR1 as MNHEY and CDR2 as SMNVEV (reference sequence). V lost 3 bases and J 10 bases, leaving 16 bases between the germline ends. CDR3 length equals 14 residues.

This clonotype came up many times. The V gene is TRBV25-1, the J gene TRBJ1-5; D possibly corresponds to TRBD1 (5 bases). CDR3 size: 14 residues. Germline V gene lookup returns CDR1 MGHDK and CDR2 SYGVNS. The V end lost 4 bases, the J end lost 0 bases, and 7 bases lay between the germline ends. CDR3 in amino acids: CASSGGGSNQPQHF. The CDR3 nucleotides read TGTGCCAGCAGTGGCGGGGGTAGCAATCAGCCCCAGCATTTT.

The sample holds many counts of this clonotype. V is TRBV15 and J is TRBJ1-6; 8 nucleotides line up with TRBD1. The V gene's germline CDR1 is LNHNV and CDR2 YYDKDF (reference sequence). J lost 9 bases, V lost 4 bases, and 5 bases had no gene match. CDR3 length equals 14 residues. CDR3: CATSIRTGSSPLHF. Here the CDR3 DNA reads TGTGCCACCAGCATCCGGACAGGGAGTTCACCCCTCCACTTT.

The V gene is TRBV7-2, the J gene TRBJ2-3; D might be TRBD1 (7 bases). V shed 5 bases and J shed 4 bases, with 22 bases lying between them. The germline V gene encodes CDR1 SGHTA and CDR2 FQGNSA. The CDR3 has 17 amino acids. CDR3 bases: TGTGCCAGCAGCCTATACAACCAGGGGGGAGGTGCAGATACGCAGTATTTT. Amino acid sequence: CASSLYNQGGGADTQYF.

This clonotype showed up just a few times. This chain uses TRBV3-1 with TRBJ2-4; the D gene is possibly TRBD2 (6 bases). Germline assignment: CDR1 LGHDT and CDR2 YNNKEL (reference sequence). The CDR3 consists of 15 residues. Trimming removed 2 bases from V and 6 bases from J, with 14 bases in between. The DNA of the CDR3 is TGTGCCAGCAGCCAATTGGGGGGTAGTAGAAACATTCAGTACTTC. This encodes CASSQLGGSRNIQYF.

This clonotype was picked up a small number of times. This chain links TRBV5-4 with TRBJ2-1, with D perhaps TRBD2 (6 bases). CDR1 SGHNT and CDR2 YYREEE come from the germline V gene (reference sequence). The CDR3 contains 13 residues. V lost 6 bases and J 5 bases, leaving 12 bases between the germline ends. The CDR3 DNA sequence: TGTGCCAGCACTTCAGGGAGGAACAATGAGCAGTTCTTC. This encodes CASTSGRNNEQFF.

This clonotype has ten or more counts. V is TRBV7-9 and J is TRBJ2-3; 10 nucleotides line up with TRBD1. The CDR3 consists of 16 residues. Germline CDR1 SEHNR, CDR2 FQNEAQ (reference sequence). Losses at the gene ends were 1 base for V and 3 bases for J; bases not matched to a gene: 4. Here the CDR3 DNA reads TGTGCCAGCAGCTTAGACCGGGACAGGGGAACAGATACGCAGTATTTT. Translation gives CASSLDRDRGTDTQYF.

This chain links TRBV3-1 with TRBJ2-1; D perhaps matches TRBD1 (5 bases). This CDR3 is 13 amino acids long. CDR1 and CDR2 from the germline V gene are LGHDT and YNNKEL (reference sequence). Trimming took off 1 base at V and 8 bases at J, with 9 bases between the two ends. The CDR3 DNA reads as TGTGCCAGCAGCCAAGGGGGCATCGATGAGCAGTTCTTC. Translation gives CASSQGGIDEQFF.

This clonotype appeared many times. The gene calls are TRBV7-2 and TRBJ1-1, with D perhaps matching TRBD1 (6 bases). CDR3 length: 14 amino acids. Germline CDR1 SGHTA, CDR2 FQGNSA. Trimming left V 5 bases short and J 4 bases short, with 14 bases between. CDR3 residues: CASSQIGGSTEAFF. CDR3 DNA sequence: TGTGCCAGCAGCCAAATAGGGGGGAGCACTGAAGCTTTCTTT.

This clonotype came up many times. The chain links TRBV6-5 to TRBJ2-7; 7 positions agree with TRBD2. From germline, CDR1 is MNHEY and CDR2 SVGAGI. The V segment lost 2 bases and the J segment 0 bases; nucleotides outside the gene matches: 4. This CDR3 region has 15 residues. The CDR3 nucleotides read TGTGCCAGCAGTTACGACCCGGGAGGCTCCTACGAGCAGTACTTC. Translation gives CASSYDPGGSYEQYF.

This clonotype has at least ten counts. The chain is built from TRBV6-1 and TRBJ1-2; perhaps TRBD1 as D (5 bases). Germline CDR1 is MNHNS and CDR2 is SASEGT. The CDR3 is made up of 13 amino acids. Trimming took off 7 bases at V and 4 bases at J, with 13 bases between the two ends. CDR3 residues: CASTQGRAYGYTF. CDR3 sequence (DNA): TGTGCCAGCACCCAGGGACGAGCCTATGGCTACACCTTC.

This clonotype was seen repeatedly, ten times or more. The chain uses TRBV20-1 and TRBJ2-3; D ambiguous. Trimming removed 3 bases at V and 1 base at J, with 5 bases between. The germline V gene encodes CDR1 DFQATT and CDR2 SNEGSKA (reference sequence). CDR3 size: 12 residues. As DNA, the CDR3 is TGCAGTGCTAGGGACCGCACAGATACGCAGTATTTT. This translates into CSARDRTDTQYF.

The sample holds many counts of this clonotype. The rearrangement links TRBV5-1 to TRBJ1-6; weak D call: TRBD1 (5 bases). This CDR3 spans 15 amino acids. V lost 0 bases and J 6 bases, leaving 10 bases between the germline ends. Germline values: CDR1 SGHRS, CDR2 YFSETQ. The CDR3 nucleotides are TGCGCCAGCAGCTTGGTTGGGACTCCTAATTCACCCCTCCACTTT. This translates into CASSLVGTPNSPLHF.

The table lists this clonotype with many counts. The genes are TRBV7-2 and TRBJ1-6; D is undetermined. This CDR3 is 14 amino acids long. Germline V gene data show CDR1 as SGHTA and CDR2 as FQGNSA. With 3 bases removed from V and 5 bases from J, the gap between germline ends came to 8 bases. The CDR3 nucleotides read TGTGCCAGCAGCTTTTTAACTGATAATTCACCCCTCCACTTT. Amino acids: CASSFLTDNSPLHF.

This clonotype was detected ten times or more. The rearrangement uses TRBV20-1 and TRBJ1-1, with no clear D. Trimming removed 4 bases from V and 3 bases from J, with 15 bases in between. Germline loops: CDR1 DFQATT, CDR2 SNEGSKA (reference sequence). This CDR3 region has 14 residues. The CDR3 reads CSAKAELYYTEAFF. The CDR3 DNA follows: TGCAGTGCTAAGGCGGAACTTTATTACACTGAAGCTTTCTTT.

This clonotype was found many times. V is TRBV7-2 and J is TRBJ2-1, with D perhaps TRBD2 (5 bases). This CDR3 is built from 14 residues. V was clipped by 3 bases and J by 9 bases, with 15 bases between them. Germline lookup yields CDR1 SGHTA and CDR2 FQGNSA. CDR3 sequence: CASSFRGIEGEQFF. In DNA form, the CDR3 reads TGTGCCAGCAGCTTCCGGGGAATTGAGGGTGAGCAGTTCTTC.